The sequence of this T cell receptor (beta chain) was determined in a study of blood T cell repertoires in COVID-19. Whole-study context: Nucleic acid was either cDNA or gDNA, and it came from T cells, B-cell-depleted T cells, or PBMCs.

Authors' processing steps: By means of reference gene primer amplification, nucleated cell counts were estimated. The data were produced by immunoSEQ multiplex PCR, yet TCRdb's version contains in-frame clones alone and is incomplete. Clonal size and the V and J genes are those of that table, whereas D and trimming came from the DNA. Of 240,000 or so clones in the sample, around 83% were seen once. Trimming stripped 1 base from V and 10 bases from J, with 11 bases between. This CDR3 region has 13 residues. The receptor's source is a man aged 25 to 40 who had recovered from COVID-19. This sequence joins TRBV12-3 or TRBV12-4 and TRBJ2-1; unclear D gene. Sequencing was done on a sample of peripheral blood. CDR3 coding DNA: TGTGCCAGCAGTTTAGGCCAGCTCAGGGAGCAGTTCTTC. This gives the protein CASSLGQLREQFF.